This T cell receptor beta chain derives from a study of T cell clonotyping in hematopoietic cell transplantation. Produced via immunoSEQ multiplex PCR; TCRdb's table is partial and in-frame only. Found here are 7,000 to 9,500 clones, around nine tenths of them singletons; the top ten hold around 7.1%. The time point here: recipient sample about 28 days before transplant, after cytoreduction. Sequences were derived from peripheral blood mononuclear cells, sampled before stem cell transplant. The receptor's source is a man aged 60 to 69 with acute myeloid leukemia. Some clones in this sample may be carry-over from other donors' samples.

This CDR3 is CAWGRTPGSYEQYF. In nucleotides, the CDR3 is TGTGCCTGGGGAAGGACCCCTGGATCCTACGAGCAGTACTTC. The chain carries TRBV30 and TRBJ2-7; D is ambiguous. This CDR3 is built from 14 residues. Germline CDR1 reads GTSNPN; CDR2 reads SVGIG (reference sequence). Trimming removed 5 bases at V and 1 base at J, with 15 bases between.